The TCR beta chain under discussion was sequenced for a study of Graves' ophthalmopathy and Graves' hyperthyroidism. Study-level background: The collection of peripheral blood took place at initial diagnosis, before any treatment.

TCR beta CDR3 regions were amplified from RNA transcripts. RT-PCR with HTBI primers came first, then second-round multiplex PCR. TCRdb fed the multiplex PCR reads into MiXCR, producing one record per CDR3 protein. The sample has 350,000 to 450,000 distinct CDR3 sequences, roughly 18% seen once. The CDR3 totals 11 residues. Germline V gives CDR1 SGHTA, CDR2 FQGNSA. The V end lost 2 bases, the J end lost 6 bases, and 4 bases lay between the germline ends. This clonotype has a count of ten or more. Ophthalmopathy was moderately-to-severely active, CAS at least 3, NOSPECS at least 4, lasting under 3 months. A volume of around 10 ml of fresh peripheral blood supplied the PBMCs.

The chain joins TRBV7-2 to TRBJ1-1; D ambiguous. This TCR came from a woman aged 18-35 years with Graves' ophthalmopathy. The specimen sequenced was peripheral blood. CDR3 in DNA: TGTGCCAGCAGCTTATTCGCTGAAGCTTTCTTT. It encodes CASSLFAEAFF. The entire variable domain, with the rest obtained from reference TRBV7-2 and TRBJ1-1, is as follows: GAGVSQSPSNKVTEKGKDVELRCDPISGHTALYWYRQSLGQGLEFLIYFQGNSAPDKSGLPSDRFSAERTGGSVSTLTIQRTQQEDSAVYLCASSLFAEAFFGQGTRLTVV.